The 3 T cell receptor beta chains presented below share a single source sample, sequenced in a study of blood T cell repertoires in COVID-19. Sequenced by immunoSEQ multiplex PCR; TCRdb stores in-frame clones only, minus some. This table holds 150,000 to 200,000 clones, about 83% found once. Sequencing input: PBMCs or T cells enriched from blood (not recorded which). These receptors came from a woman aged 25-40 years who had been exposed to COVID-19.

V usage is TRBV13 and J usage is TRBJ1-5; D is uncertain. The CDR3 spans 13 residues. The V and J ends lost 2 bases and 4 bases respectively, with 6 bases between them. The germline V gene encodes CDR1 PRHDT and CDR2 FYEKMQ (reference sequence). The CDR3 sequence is CASSLSGNQPQHF. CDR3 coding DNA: TGTGCCAGCAGCTTATCCGGGAATCAGCCCCAGCATTTT.

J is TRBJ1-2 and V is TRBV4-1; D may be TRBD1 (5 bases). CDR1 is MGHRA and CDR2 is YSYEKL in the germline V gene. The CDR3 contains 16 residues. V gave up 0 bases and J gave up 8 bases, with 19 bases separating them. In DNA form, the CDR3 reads TGCGCCAGCAGCCAAGACTCAGGGTACTCCACTGTGGGCTACACCTTC. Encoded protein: CASSQDSGYSTVGYTF.

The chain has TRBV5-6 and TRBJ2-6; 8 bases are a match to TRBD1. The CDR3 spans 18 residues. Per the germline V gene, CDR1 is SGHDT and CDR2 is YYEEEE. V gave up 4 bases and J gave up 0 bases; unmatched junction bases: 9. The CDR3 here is CASSRTRGLVSGANVLTF. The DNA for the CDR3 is TGTGCCAGCAGCCGGACCAGGGGGCTGGTCTCTGGGGCCAACGTCCTGACTTTC.